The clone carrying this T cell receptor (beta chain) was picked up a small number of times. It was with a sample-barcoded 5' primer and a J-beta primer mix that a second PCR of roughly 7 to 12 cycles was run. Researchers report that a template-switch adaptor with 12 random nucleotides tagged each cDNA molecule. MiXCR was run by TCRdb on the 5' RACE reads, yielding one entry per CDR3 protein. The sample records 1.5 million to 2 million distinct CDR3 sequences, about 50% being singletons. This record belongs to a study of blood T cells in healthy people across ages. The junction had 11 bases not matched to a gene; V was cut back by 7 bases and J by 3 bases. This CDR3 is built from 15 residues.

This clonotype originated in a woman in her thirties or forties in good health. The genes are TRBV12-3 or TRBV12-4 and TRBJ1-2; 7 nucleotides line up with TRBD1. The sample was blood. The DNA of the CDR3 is TGTGCCAGCACCCCTCAGGGGGGAAGCTACTATGGCTACACCTTC. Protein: CASTPQGGSYYGYTF.